Shown below are 14 T cell receptor beta chains from a single sample sequenced in a study of shared clonotypes between healthy human individuals. Naive CD8 cells lacked CD45RO and underwent positive selection for CCR7, leaving out terminally differentiated effector memory CD45RA+ cells. TCRdb's copy holds only in-frame clones and misses some; the assay was immunoSEQ multiplex PCR. The profile shows around 2,000,000 clones, about 95% of them singletons. Sequencing used naive CD8+ T cells sorted from blood. The receptors shown here come from a man aged 18 to 30 in good health.

V is TRBV7-2 and J is TRBJ2-7, with TRBD2 identical over 7 bases. Per the germline V gene, CDR1 is SGHTA and CDR2 is FQGNSA. After removal of 1 base from V and 6 bases from J, the junction contained 6 bases not matched to a gene. The CDR3 length is 14 residues. The CDR3 protein is CASSLGAGVPEQYF. The CDR3 bases are TGTGCCAGCAGCTTAGGGGCGGGAGTCCCCGAGCAGTACTTC. The full variable domain, completed using reference TRBV7-2 and TRBJ2-7, is GAGVSQSPSNKVTEKGKDVELRCDPISGHTALYWYRQSLGQGLEFLIYFQGNSAPDKSGLPSDRFSAERTGGSVSTLTIQRTQQEDSAVYLCASSLGAGVPEQYFGPGTRLTVT.

The chain carries TRBV9 and TRBJ1-3, with no clear D. Per germline, CDR1 SGDLS and CDR2 YYNGEE. The CDR3 has 12 amino acids. V was clipped by 5 bases and J by 6 bases, with 9 bases between them. The DNA of the CDR3 is TGTGCCAGCAGTCCCGACACAAACACCATATATTTT. Protein: CASSPDTNTIYF.

The chain links TRBV28 to TRBJ2-5, with D unresolved. Trimming removed 5 bases at V and 1 base at J, with 5 bases between. Looked up from germline, CDR1 is MDHEN and CDR2 is SYDVKM. This CDR3 comprises 12 residues. The CDR3 protein is CASSVFQETQYF. CDR3 nucleotide sequence: TGTGCCAGCAGTGTATTCCAAGAGACCCAGTACTTC.

The CDR3 region is CASSDSGYEQYF. DNA of the CDR3: TGTGCCAGCAGCGACTCCGGGTACGAGCAGTACTTC. The chain uses TRBV7-9 and TRBJ2-7; no clear D. Deletions cut 5 bases from V and 4 bases from J, with 9 bases between. CDR3 size: 12 residues. Germline lookup yields CDR1 SEHNR and CDR2 FQNEAQ (reference sequence).

V and J are TRBV10-3 and TRBJ2-7, with 7 positions matching TRBD1. The CDR3 has 12 amino acids. Germline V gene lookup returns CDR1 ENHRY and CDR2 SYGVKD. The CDR3 reads CAISESGTDLGV. The CDR3 nucleotides are TGTGCCATCAGTGAGTCAGGGACAGATCTTGGCGTC.

V usage is TRBV7-9 and J usage is TRBJ1-2, with D unclear. Germline V CDR1 and CDR2: SEHNR, FQNEAQ (reference sequence). CDR3 length: 12 residues. Trimming took 4 bases from V and 8 from J, leaving 11 bases between them. The CDR3 region is CASSSYMEGYTF. The DNA of the CDR3 is TGTGCCAGCAGCTCTTATATGGAGGGCTACACCTTC.

The chain couples TRBV5-1 to TRBJ2-1, with 14 bases that match TRBD2. V lost 4 bases, J lost 0 bases, and 12 bases stayed unmatched. CDR3 length equals 20 residues. The germline V gene has CDR1 SGHRS and CDR2 YFSETQ. CDR3 DNA: TGCGCCAGCAGCCGAGAGGGACTAGCGGGGGCGCCGAGCTCCTACAATGAGCAGTTCTTC. It specifies CASSREGLAGAPSSYNEQFF.

The rearrangement uses TRBV4-3 and TRBJ2-7; TRBD2 is a possible D gene (5 bases). V dropped 0 bases and J dropped 2 bases, with 8 bases sitting between them. This CDR3 has 14 residues. The V gene's germline CDR1 is LGHNA and CDR2 YSLEER. CDR3 sequence (DNA): TGCGCCAGCAGCCAAGATCCGGGGACCTACGAGCAGTACTTC. This gives the protein CASSQDPGTYEQYF.

The rearrangement links TRBV5-1 to TRBJ2-3; D is undetermined. This CDR3 contains 15 residues. The ends were cut back, 0 bases at V and 2 bases at J, with 10 bases in the middle. Germline lookup yields CDR1 SGHRS and CDR2 YFSETQ. CDR3 DNA sequence: TGCGCCAGCAGCTTGGTAACAGAGGTCACAGATACGCAGTATTTT. This encodes CASSLVTEVTDTQYF.

The CDR3 coding sequence is TGTGCCAACTCGAGGGGGGGGTTCGAGACCCAGTACTTC. It yields the protein CANSRGGFETQYF. The J gene is TRBJ2-5, the V gene TRBV28; D perhaps matches TRBD2 (7 bases). Germline V CDR1 and CDR2: MDHEN, SYDVKM. The CDR3 runs to 13 residues. V was shortened by 10 bases and J by 5 bases, with 17 bases between the two germline ends.

The chain joins TRBV7-2 to TRBJ2-7; D may be TRBD1 or TRBD2 (6 bases each). V was pared by 1 base and J by 4 bases, with 23 bases between. Germline values: CDR1 SGHTA, CDR2 FQGNSA. The CDR3 totals 18 residues. CDR3 protein: CASSLEAGQGEGGYEQYF. The DNA for the CDR3 is TGTGCCAGCAGCTTAGAGGCGGGCCAGGGTGAGGGGGGATACGAGCAGTACTTC. The full variable domain, with the rest looked up from reference TRBV7-2 and TRBJ2-7, is GAGVSQSPSNKVTEKGKDVELRCDPISGHTALYWYRQSLGQGLEFLIYFQGNSAPDKSGLPSDRFSAERTGGSVSTLTIQRTQQEDSAVYLCASSLEAGQGEGGYEQYFGPGTRLTVT.

J is TRBJ2-5 and V is TRBV14; no firm D call. In germline, CDR1 is SGHDN, CDR2 FVKESK. The CDR3 consists of 13 residues. Trimming took 4 bases from V and 7 from J, leaving 13 bases between them. The CDR3 DNA reads TGTGCCAGCAGCCCGGGTCCATGGGGGACCCAGTACTTC. This sequence encodes CASSPGPWGTQYF. The entire variable domain, with the rest obtained from reference TRBV14 and TRBJ2-5, is as follows: EAGVTQFPSHSVIEKGQTVTLRCDPISGHDNLYWYRRVMGKEIKFLLHFVKESKQDESGMPNNRFLAERTGGTYSTLKVQPAELEDSGVYFCASSPGPWGTQYFGPGTRLLVL.

This rearrangement joins TRBV2 to TRBJ2-2; D possibly matches TRBD1 or TRBD2 (5 bases each). Looked up from germline, CDR1 is SNHLY and CDR2 is FYNNEI. This CDR3 has 18 residues. V dropped 1 base and J dropped 7 bases, with 22 bases sitting between them. The CDR3 reads CASSEVFGGTEISGELFF. The CDR3 DNA reads TGTGCCAGCAGTGAAGTGTTTGGTGGGACCGAGATCAGCGGGGAGCTGTTTTTT.

The V and J genes are TRBV6-5 and TRBJ2-2; D is uncertain. The CDR3 length is 16 residues. The germline V gene encodes CDR1 MNHEY and CDR2 SVGAGI. Trimming removed 3 bases at V and 5 bases at J, with 16 bases between. CDR3 sequence (DNA): TGTGCCAGCAGTTATGCCGGCCAGCCCGGGACCGGGGAGCTGTTTTTT. This codes for CASSYAGQPGTGELFF.